Following are 19 T cell receptor beta chains from one sample sequenced in a study of cytotoxic CD8 clonotypes in ibrutinib-treated CLL. Clones were read by immunoSEQ multiplex PCR, and TCRdb kept only the in-frame ones, dropping some. The table records some 200,000 clones, more than 75% of them present only once. Sequencing was performed on PBMCs, taken after 12 months of ibrutinib treatment. The receptors shown here come from a human donor with chronic lymphocytic leukemia.

The chain is built from TRBV19 and TRBJ1-2, with 9 bases aligning to TRBD1. This CDR3 spans 15 amino acids. Germline lookup yields CDR1 LNHDA and CDR2 SQIVND (reference sequence). Trimming took 1 base from V and 2 from J; bases not matched to a gene: 2. The CDR3 DNA reads as TGTGCCAGTAGTATAGGCGGGACAGGGAACTATGGCTACACCTTC. It is translated as CASSIGGTGNYGYTF.

The chain uses TRBV7-9 and TRBJ1-2; 7 bases are shared with TRBD1. CDR3 length: 12 amino acids. The J segment lost 8 bases and the V segment lost 5 bases, leaving 5 bases of the junction unmatched. Germline values: CDR1 SEHNR, CDR2 FQNEAQ (reference sequence). CDR3 bases: TGTGCCAGCAGCGGGGACAGAGAAGGCTACACCTTC. Protein: CASSGDREGYTF.

The chain employs TRBV6-5 and TRBJ1-6; D is possibly TRBD1 (5 bases). Germline V gene lookup returns CDR1 MNHEY and CDR2 SVGAGI. V shed 6 bases and J shed 7 bases, with 7 bases lying between them. This CDR3 contains 12 residues. CDR3 loop: CASRGENSPLHF. CDR3 coding DNA: TGTGCCAGCAGGGGGGAGAATTCACCCCTCCACTTT.

The chain links TRBV5-4 to TRBJ1-5, with TRBD1 matching 7 bases. CDR1 SGHNT and CDR2 YYREEE come from the germline V gene (reference sequence). Trimming at V came to 5 bases and at J to 7 bases, leaving 6 bases not matched to a gene. The CDR3 runs 13 residues. The CDR3 DNA is TGTGCCAGCAGTGAGACAGGGCCGCAGCCCCAGCATTTT. Translating gives CASSETGPQPQHF.

This clone was counted a few times. The J gene is TRBJ2-7, the V gene TRBV11-2, with D possibly being TRBD1 (6 bases). With 2 bases removed from V and 3 bases from J, the gap between germline ends came to 14 bases. The CDR3 loop spans 15 amino acids. Germline lookup yields CDR1 SGHAT and CDR2 FQNNGV. The CDR3 reads CASSLRDNKFYEQYF. The CDR3 coding sequence is TGTGCCAGCAGCTTAAGGGACAACAAATTCTACGAGCAGTACTTC. Filled out from reference TRBV11-2 and TRBJ2-7, the complete variable domain reads EAGVAQSPRYKIIEKRQSVAFWCNPISGHATLYWYQQILGQGPKLLIQFQNNGVVDDSQLPKDRFSAERLKGVDSTLKIQPAKLEDSAVYLCASSLRDNKFYEQYFGPGTRLTVT.

This clone was seen a few times. V and J are TRBV10-1 and TRBJ1-1; D not certain. V lost 3 bases, J lost 3 bases, and 8 bases lay in between. The germline CDR1 and CDR2 sequences are WNHNN and SYGVQD (reference sequence). The CDR3 has 13 residues. The CDR3 DNA sequence: TGCGCCAGCAGTGATGTGGCAGACACTGAAGCTTTCTTT. As protein: CASSDVADTEAFF.

The J gene is TRBJ2-2, the V gene TRBV9; 9 bases map to TRBD2. V was clipped by 5 bases and J by 4 bases; unmatched bases: 6. The CDR3 has 15 residues. Germline V gene sequence: CDR1 SGDLS, CDR2 YYNGEE. Here the CDR3 reads CASRPAGGSTGELFF. DNA for the CDR3: TGTGCCAGCAGACCAGCGGGGGGTAGCACCGGGGAGCTGTTTTTT.

The chain couples TRBV25-1 to TRBJ2-1; D is undetermined. Trimming shortened V by 3 bases and J by 0 bases, and 9 bases separated the two germline ends. Germline V gene data show CDR1 as MGHDK and CDR2 as SYGVNS. This CDR3 has 15 residues. CDR3 in DNA: TGTGCCAGCAGTGATTACCGGAGCTCCTACAATGAGCAGTTCTTC. It encodes CASSDYRSSYNEQFF.

This clone was seen just once. The rearrangement links TRBV7-8 to TRBJ2-2; the match to TRBD1 covers 8 bases. This CDR3 is 14 amino acids long. With 4 bases clipped from V and 3 bases from J, the junction kept 1 base outside the gene matches. Germline values: CDR1 SGHVS, CDR2 FQNEAQ. CDR3 residues: CASSWGQDTGELFF. CDR3 in DNA: TGTGCCAGCAGCTGGGGACAGGACACCGGGGAGCTGTTTTTT.

The chain is built from TRBV4-1 and TRBJ1-1, with D unresolved. Trimming pared 1 base from V and 5 bases from J, leaving 14 bases between. This CDR3 has 15 amino acids. The V gene's germline CDR1 is MGHRA and CDR2 YSYEKL. This CDR3 is CASSQGEGAWTEAFF. For the CDR3, the DNA is TGCGCCAGCAGCCAAGGGGAGGGTGCGTGGACTGAAGCTTTCTTT.

CDR3 nucleotide sequence: TGCGCCAGCAGCTTGGATGCCGTCTATAATTCACCCCTCCACTTT. It is translated as CASSLDAVYNSPLHF. This chain connects TRBV5-1 to TRBJ1-6; D is uncertain. The CDR3 has 15 residues. Germline CDR1 is SGHRS and CDR2 is YFSETQ. V lost 0 bases to trimming and J lost 3 bases, with 7 bases between them.

The genes are TRBV30 and TRBJ2-3, with D perhaps assigned TRBD1 or TRBD2 (5 bases each). Germline-derived CDR1 and CDR2 are GTSNPN and SVGIG (reference sequence). This CDR3 contains 14 residues. The germline V and J ends were trimmed by 3 bases and 5 bases, with 15 bases remaining between them. DNA for the CDR3: TGTGCCTGGAGACGGGGCCCTGCGGGAGATACGCAGTATTTT. Translating gives CAWRRGPAGDTQYF. Variable domain in full (rest from reference TRBV30 and TRBJ2-3): SQTIHQWPATLVQPVGSPLSLECTVEGTSNPNLYWYRQAAGRGLQLLFYSVGIGQISSEVPQNLSASRPQDRQFILSSKKLLLSDSGFYLCAWRRGPAGDTQYFGPGTRLTVL.

The chain combines TRBV6-5 with TRBJ1-1, with D possibly matching TRBD1 (5 bases). Trimming removed 0 bases at V and 6 bases at J, with 8 bases between. The CDR3 is 13 amino acids. Germline V gene sequence: CDR1 MNHEY, CDR2 SVGAGI. DNA of the CDR3: TGTGCCAGCAGTTACTCGTCGGGGGCTGAAGCTTTCTTT. Translating it yields CASSYSSGAEAFF.

The chain combines TRBV4-2 with TRBJ2-1, with a tentative D call TRBD2 (5 bases). The V end lost 0 bases, the J end lost 8 bases, and 14 bases lay between the germline ends. Germline CDR1 and CDR2: LGHNA and YNFKEQ. The CDR3 is 15 amino acids. Here the CDR3 reads CASSQDLAGKYEQFF. CDR3 sequence (DNA): TGTGCCAGCAGCCAAGATCTAGCTGGCAAGTATGAGCAGTTCTTC.

The gene calls are TRBV27 and TRBJ2-3, with D tentatively TRBD1 (5 bases). V lost 6 bases, J lost 4 bases, and 11 bases lay in between. The germline CDR1 and CDR2 sequences are MNHEY and SMNVEV (reference sequence). The CDR3 is made up of 13 amino acids. In nucleotides, the CDR3 is TGTGCCAGCAGGTCAACAGGTGCAGATACGCAGTATTTT. This encodes CASRSTGADTQYF.

The rearrangement joins TRBV7-9 to TRBJ1-2; no firm D call. CDR1 and CDR2 (germline): SEHNR, FQNEAQ (reference sequence). CDR3 length: 12 residues. V was trimmed by 5 bases and J by 6 bases, leaving 10 bases between them. The CDR3, as DNA: TGTGCCAGCAGCCCCCGACGGGATGGCTACACCTTC. This gives the protein CASSPRRDGYTF.

The rearrangement links TRBV7-3 to TRBJ1-5, with D uncertain. The CDR3 consists of 12 residues. Trimming removed 2 bases at V and 9 bases at J, with 8 bases between. Germline CDR1 SGHTA, CDR2 FQGTGA. In DNA, the CDR3 is TGTGCCAGCAGCTTAGGGCAAGGGCCCCAGCATTTT. Its translation is CASSLGQGPQHF.

The chain uses TRBV5-1 and TRBJ2-5, with TRBD1 as a possible D gene (5 bases). The CDR3 totals 14 residues. Germline CDR1 reads SGHRS; CDR2 reads YFSETQ. Trimming removed 4 bases from V and 5 bases from J, with 15 bases in between. In DNA, the CDR3 is TGCGCCAGCAGCGAGACAGTAGGTTGGGAGACCCAGTACTTC. It specifies CASSETVGWETQYF. Looking up the rest from reference TRBV5-1 and TRBJ2-5 gives the full variable domain: KAGVTQTPRYLIKTRGQQVTLSCSPISGHRSVSWYQQTPGQGLQFLFEYFSETQRNKGNFPGRFSGRQFSNSRSEMNVSTLELGDSALYLCASSETVGWETQYFGPGTRLLVL.

V and J are TRBV28 and TRBJ2-7; 12 bases agree with TRBD1. The CDR3 length is 15 residues. With 5 bases clipped from V and 4 bases from J, the junction kept 6 bases outside the gene matches. CDR1 and CDR2 (germline): MDHEN, SYDVKM. The CDR3 sequence: CASSTPGQGAYEQYF. In nucleotides, the CDR3 is TGTGCCAGCAGTACCCCGGGACAGGGGGCTTACGAGCAGTACTTC.